The entry below gives a single TCR beta chain sequence along with its context. The antigen remains undetermined. With 3 bases clipped from V and 1 base from J, the junction kept 6 bases outside the gene matches. Per germline, CDR1 SGHTA and CDR2 FQGTGA. The length of the CDR3 is 17 residues. The data belong to a study of shared clonotypes between healthy human individuals. Study-level information: The plates for each donor numbered three CD4 naive, three CD4 memory, two CD8 naive and one CD8 memory.

Study-wide results and limits: Naive CD4 clonotype sharing across a few donors was approximately 5%. Sampling was confined to blood; repertoires within tissues likely differ.

Sequencing was performed with immunoSEQ multiplex PCR; in TCRdb, only in-frame clones are kept and a portion is missing. Among approximately 740,000 clones listed, approximately 79% were seen once. Recent acute infections and vaccinations were absent in the healthy HIV-negative adult donors. The clonotype was recovered from a woman under 40 in good health. The chain combines TRBV7-3 with TRBJ2-2; TRBD1 matches 9 bases. Material for sequencing was memory CD4+ T cells sorted from blood. The subset here: CD45RA-negative fraction. In nucleotides, the CDR3 is TGTGCCAGCAGCTTGGACAGGGGTGATGGGAACACCGGGGAGCTGTTTTTT. Translated: CASSLDRGDGNTGELFF.